The sequence of this T cell receptor (beta chain) was determined in a study of blood T cell repertoires in COVID-19. Authors' data handling: By means of reference gene primer amplification, nucleated cell counts were estimated. Libraries were prepared by immunoSEQ multiplex PCR; TCRdb keeps only in-frame clonotypes and omits some of them. V, J and clone size are those of that table, while D and trimming were read from the DNA. The sample contains some 29,000 clones, roughly 90% of which appear only once. This CDR3 spans 14 amino acids. Trimming took 2 bases from V and 2 from J, leaving 6 bases between them. Germline V gene data show CDR1 as SGHTA and CDR2 as FQGTGA.

Source material: peripheral blood. The TCR originated in a human donor in a cohort sampled during active COVID-19. This chain connects TRBV7-3 to TRBJ2-2; D is uncertain. This CDR3 reads CASSLFRNTGELFF. The CDR3 DNA follows: TGTGCCAGCAGCTTATTTCGTAACACCGGGGAGCTGTTTTTT.